The following is a TCR beta chain sequence with its context. Its specificity is not known. A read error is likely, as this CDR3 ends without the conserved phenylalanine or tryptophan. This specimen comes from a study of tumor-infiltrating lymphocytes in primary liver carcinoma. About the study: Ages ranged from 30 to 69, with HCC or mixed HCC-cholangiocarcinoma. Study results and limitations: Compared with blood, tumor repertoires held significantly more in their top 250 clones. In tumor-adjacent and tumor-blood pairs, overlap was lower than in tumor region pairs.

Co-extraction of both nucleic acids (RNA and DNA) used about 18-34 mg of unsorted bulk tissue. The patients, who had chronic HBV infection, were treatment-naive (untreated). The V gene's germline CDR1 is MGHRA and CDR2 YSYEKL. The CDR3 extends over 14 amino acids. A constant-region primer served to make TCR beta cDNA from approximately 490 ng total RNA. Researchers made the TCR beta libraries by running three nested multiplex PCR rounds with slightly modified ARM-PCR. The first two PCR rounds, approximately 11 cycles each, used TRBV1-TRBV30 forward primers and a C-beta reverse primer. In TCRdb, the multiplex PCR reads were re-called with MiXCR into one record per CDR3 protein. The profile shows 90,000 to 150,000 distinct CDR3 sequences, around 70% of them singletons.

Specimen: tumor-adjacent normal liver tissue. This TCR derives from a woman aged 55-70 years with primary liver carcinoma and hepatitis B virus infection. J is TRBJ1-1 and V is TRBV4-1, with TRBD1 as a possible D gene (5 bases). CDR3 region: CASCQGAVNTGAFS. In DNA form, the CDR3 reads TGCGCCAGCTGCCAAGGGGCGGTTAACACTGGAGCTTTCTCT.